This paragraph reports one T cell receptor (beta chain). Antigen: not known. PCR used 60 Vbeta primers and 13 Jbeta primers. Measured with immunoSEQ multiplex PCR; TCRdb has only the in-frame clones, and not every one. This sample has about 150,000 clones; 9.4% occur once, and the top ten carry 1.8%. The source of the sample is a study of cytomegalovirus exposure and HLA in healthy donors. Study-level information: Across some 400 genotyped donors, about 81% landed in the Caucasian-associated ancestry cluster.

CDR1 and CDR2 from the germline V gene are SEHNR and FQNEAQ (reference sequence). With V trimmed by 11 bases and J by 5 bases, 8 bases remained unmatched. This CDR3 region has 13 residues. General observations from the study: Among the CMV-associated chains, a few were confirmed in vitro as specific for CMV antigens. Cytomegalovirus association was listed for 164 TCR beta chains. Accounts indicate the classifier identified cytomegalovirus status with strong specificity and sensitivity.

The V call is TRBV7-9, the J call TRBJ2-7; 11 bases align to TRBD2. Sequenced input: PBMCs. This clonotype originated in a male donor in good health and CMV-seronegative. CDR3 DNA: TGTGCCGGCCGGACTAGCGGGTACCACGAGCAGTACTTC. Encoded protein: CAGRTSGYHEQYF.